A few counts support the clone carrying this TCR beta chain. Diagnoses rested on clinical symptoms, serum thyroxine and TRAb, thyroid ultrasound and orbital computed tomography. The data were obtained in a study of T cells in Graves' hyperthyroidism and ophthalmopathy. With V trimmed by 3 bases and J by 6 bases, 10 bases remained unmatched. The CDR3 length is 17 residues. CDR1 and CDR2 from the germline V gene are LGHNA and YNFKEQ. RNA transcripts yielded amplified TCR beta CDR3 regions. Initially, a first-round RT-PCR of the TCR CDR3 employed the HTBI primer set. TCRdb reanalysed the multiplex PCR reads using MiXCR and keeps one entry per CDR3 protein. The data hold about 360,000 distinct CDR3 sequences, with around 14% observed a single time.

The receptor's source is a woman younger than 35 with Graves' hyperthyroidism. The chain combines TRBV4-2 with TRBJ2-1; 11 bases line up with TRBD2. The sequenced sample was blood. This chain's CDR3 is CASSHIAGGQSLNEQFF. DNA for the CDR3: TGTGCCAGCAGCCATATAGCGGGGGGGCAGTCGCTCAATGAGCAGTTCTTC.